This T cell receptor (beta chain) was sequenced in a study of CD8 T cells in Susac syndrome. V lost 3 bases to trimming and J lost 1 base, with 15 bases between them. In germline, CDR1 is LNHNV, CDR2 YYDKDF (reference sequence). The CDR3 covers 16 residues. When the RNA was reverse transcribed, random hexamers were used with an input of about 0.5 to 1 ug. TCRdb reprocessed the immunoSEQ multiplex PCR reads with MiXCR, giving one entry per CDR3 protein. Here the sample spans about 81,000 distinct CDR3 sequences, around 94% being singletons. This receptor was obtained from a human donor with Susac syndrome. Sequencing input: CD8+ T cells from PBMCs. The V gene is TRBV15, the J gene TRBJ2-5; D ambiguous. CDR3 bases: TGTGCCACCAGCAGTAGACATACGAACCGCCAAGAGACCCAGTACTTC. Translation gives CATSSRHTNRQETQYF. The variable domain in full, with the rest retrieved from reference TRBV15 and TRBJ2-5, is DAMVIQNPRYQVTQFGKPVTLSCSQTLNHNVMYWYQQKSSQAPKLLFHYYDKDFNNEADTPDNFQSRRPNTSFCFLDIRSPGLGDTAMYLCATSSRHTNRQETQYFGPGTRLLVL.